A selection of T cell receptor beta chains follows, all from one sample in a study of cytomegalovirus exposure and HLA in healthy donors. The protocol was immunoSEQ multiplex PCR, while the TCRdb copy is restricted to in-frame clones and leaves out a portion. The table has 99,000 or so clones, roughly 15% seen once. Sequencing used PBMCs. The receptor set was obtained from a female donor in good health and CMV-seronegative. Both conserved end residues are part of each CDR3. The D gene is left open where the match is weak. The size of a clone is reported for some rows only, either as once, few or many, or as a class for expanded clones.

cdr3_aa: CASSPAGLSYEQYF; cdr3_nt: TGTGCCAGTAGTCCCGCAGGTTTGTCCTACGAGCAGTACTTC; j_call: TRBJ2-7; d_call: NA; clone_size: few; v_call: TRBV19
cdr3_aa: CASSTGIYGYTF; cdr3_nt: TGTGCCAGCAGTACAGGGATCTATGGCTACACCTTC; j_call: TRBJ1-2; d_call: NA; clone_size: few; v_call: TRBV6-6
cdr3_aa: CASSSNRGGTRNIQYF; cdr3_nt: TGTGCCAGCAGCTCCAACCGGGGAGGGACCAGAAACATTCAGTACTTC; j_call: TRBJ2-4; d_call: TRBD2; clone_size: few; v_call: TRBV11-2
cdr3_aa: CASSAYGGGTDTQYF; cdr3_nt: TGTGCCAGCAGCGCCTACGGGGGTGGCACAGATACGCAGTATTTT; j_call: TRBJ2-3; d_call: NA; clone_size: NA; v_call: TRBV9
cdr3_aa: CASSELVGAQTYNEQFF; cdr3_nt: TGCGCCAGCAGTGAGTTGGTGGGGGCACAAACCTACAATGAGCAGTTCTTC; j_call: TRBJ2-1; d_call: NA; clone_size: NA; v_call: TRBV10-2
cdr3_aa: CASSTRQHQPQHF; cdr3_nt: TGTGCCAGCAGCACCCGACAGCATCAGCCCCAGCATTTT; j_call: TRBJ1-5; d_call: NA; clone_size: few; v_call: TRBV6-6
cdr3_aa: CASSYSSVSYEQYF; cdr3_nt: TGTGCCAGCAGTTACTCGAGTGTTTCCTACGAGCAGTACTTC; j_call: TRBJ2-7; d_call: NA; clone_size: NA; v_call: TRBV6-5
cdr3_aa: CASSQDGQGYNEQFF; cdr3_nt: TGCGCCAGCAGCCAAGACGGACAGGGGTACAATGAGCAGTTCTTC; j_call: TRBJ2-1; d_call: TRBD1; clone_size: NA; v_call: TRBV4-3
cdr3_aa: CAWSSQGAMETQYF; cdr3_nt: TGTGCCTGGAGTAGTCAGGGGGCAATGGAGACCCAGTACTTC; j_call: TRBJ2-5; d_call: TRBD1; clone_size: NA; v_call: TRBV30
cdr3_aa: CASSQDPVAFRYEQYF; cdr3_nt: TGCGCCAGCAGCCAAGATCCCGTGGCCTTCCGCTACGAGCAGTACTTC; j_call: TRBJ2-7; d_call: NA; clone_size: NA; v_call: TRBV4-3
cdr3_aa: CASSYSMDRGYQPQHF; cdr3_nt: TGTGCCAGCAGTTACTCGATGGACAGGGGGTACCAGCCCCAGCATTTT; j_call: TRBJ1-5; d_call: TRBD1; clone_size: NA; v_call: TRBV6-6
cdr3_aa: CASILMAGGSSPLHF; cdr3_nt: TGTGCCAGCATTCTTATGGCCGGAGGTTCATCTCCCCTCCACTTT; j_call: TRBJ1-6; d_call: NA; clone_size: NA; v_call: TRBV2
cdr3_aa: CASSPGTSGRGETQYF; cdr3_nt: TGTGCCAGCAGCCCTGGGACTAGCGGGAGAGGGGAGACCCAGTACTTC; j_call: TRBJ2-5; d_call: TRBD2; clone_size: NA; v_call: TRBV5-8
cdr3_aa: CATSREGTSSYEQYF; cdr3_nt: TGTGCCACCAGCAGAGAGGGGACTAGCTCCTACGAGCAGTACTTC; j_call: TRBJ2-7; d_call: TRBD2; clone_size: few; v_call: TRBV15
cdr3_aa: CASSLALDEGDKYEQYF; cdr3_nt: TGCGCCAGCAGCTTGGCCTTGGACGAAGGGGATAAGTACGAGCAGTACTTC; j_call: TRBJ2-7; d_call: NA; clone_size: NA; v_call: TRBV5-1
cdr3_aa: CASTPGQGAYAGSYEQYF; cdr3_nt: TGTGCCAGCACTCCGGGACAGGGGGCTTATGCTGGATCCTACGAGCAGTACTTC; j_call: TRBJ2-7; d_call: TRBD1; clone_size: NA; v_call: TRBV28
cdr3_aa: CASSPLGTVNTEAFF; cdr3_nt: TGTGCCAGCTCACCACTGGGGACAGTGAACACTGAAGCTTTCTTT; j_call: TRBJ1-1; d_call: TRBD1; clone_size: NA; v_call: TRBV18
cdr3_aa: CASSPGTGQDTQYF; cdr3_nt: TGTGCCAGCAGCCCCGGGACAGGGCAAGATACGCAGTATTTT; j_call: TRBJ2-3; d_call: TRBD1; clone_size: few; v_call: TRBV7-2
cdr3_aa: CASSGGQRVDTEAFF; cdr3_nt: TGTGCCAGCAGCGGGGGACAGCGCGTCGACACTGAAGCTTTCTTT; j_call: TRBJ1-1; d_call: TRBD1; clone_size: few; v_call: TRBV5-6
cdr3_aa: CASSLSDSPNQPQHF; cdr3_nt: TGCGCCAGCAGCCTCTCGGACAGCCCCAATCAGCCCCAGCATTTT; j_call: TRBJ1-5; d_call: NA; clone_size: few; v_call: TRBV4-1
cdr3_aa: CASSVAPTGVSYGYTF; cdr3_nt: TGTGCCAGCAGCGTAGCTCCGACAGGGGTTAGCTATGGCTACACCTTC; j_call: TRBJ1-2; d_call: TRBD1; clone_size: few; v_call: TRBV9
cdr3_aa: CASSHSGGTYNEQFF; cdr3_nt: TGTGCCAGTAGTCATTCGGGGGGTACCTACAATGAGCAGTTCTTC; j_call: TRBJ2-1; d_call: TRBD2; clone_size: few; v_call: TRBV19
cdr3_aa: CASSQVRTSWDTQYF; cdr3_nt: TGCGCCAGCAGCCAAGTCCGGACTAGCTGGGATACGCAGTATTTT; j_call: TRBJ2-3; d_call: TRBD2; clone_size: NA; v_call: TRBV4-3
cdr3_aa: CASRRGTGNYEQYF; cdr3_nt: TGTGCCAGCAGGCGGGGGACAGGAAACTACGAGCAGTACTTC; j_call: TRBJ2-7; d_call: NA; clone_size: NA; v_call: TRBV6-1
cdr3_aa: CASKLAGGTYEQYF; cdr3_nt: TGTGCCAGCAAACTAGCGGGGGGTACCTACGAGCAGTACTTC; j_call: TRBJ2-7; d_call: TRBD2; clone_size: NA; v_call: TRBV2
cdr3_aa: CASSGKQVGVGEKLFF; cdr3_nt: TGTGCCAGCAGCGGGAAACAGGTTGGGGTGGGTGAAAAACTGTTTTTT; j_call: TRBJ1-4; d_call: NA; clone_size: few; v_call: TRBV9
cdr3_aa: CSVGQGNNEQFF; cdr3_nt: TGCAGCGTAGGGCAGGGAAACAATGAGCAGTTCTTC; j_call: TRBJ2-1; d_call: NA; clone_size: few; v_call: TRBV29-1
cdr3_aa: CASSQVTGGRDEAFF; cdr3_nt: TGCGCCAGCAGCCAAGTGACAGGGGGCCGGGATGAAGCTTTCTTT; j_call: TRBJ1-1; d_call: TRBD1; clone_size: NA; v_call: TRBV4-3
cdr3_aa: CASSLDWRDLPGTDTQYF; cdr3_nt: TGTGCCAGCAGCTTAGACTGGCGGGACTTGCCCGGGACAGATACGCAGTATTTT; j_call: TRBJ2-3; d_call: NA; clone_size: NA; v_call: TRBV7-8
cdr3_aa: CASSTPGRSTNEKLFF; cdr3_nt: TGTGCCAGTAGTACGCCCGGGAGATCAACTAATGAAAAACTGTTTTTT; j_call: TRBJ1-4; d_call: NA; clone_size: NA; v_call: TRBV19
cdr3_aa: CASSGAERGDQETQYF; cdr3_nt: TGCGCCAGCAGCGGGGCCGAGCGGGGGGACCAAGAGACCCAGTACTTC; j_call: TRBJ2-5; d_call: TRBD2; clone_size: few; v_call: TRBV5-1
cdr3_aa: CASSQPKPQGGGYEQYF; cdr3_nt: TGCGCCAGCAGCCAGCCAAAACCACAGGGTGGGGGCTACGAGCAGTACTTC; j_call: TRBJ2-7; d_call: NA; clone_size: NA; v_call: TRBV4-1
cdr3_aa: CATSRAGGHGANVLTF; cdr3_nt: TGTGCCACCAGCAGGGCAGGGGGCCATGGGGCCAACGTCCTGACTTTC; j_call: TRBJ2-6; d_call: TRBD1; clone_size: NA; v_call: TRBV15
cdr3_aa: CASSLGFGGPSTDTQYF; cdr3_nt: TGTGCCAGCAGCTTAGGGTTCGGCGGGCCTAGCACAGATACGCAGTATTTT; j_call: TRBJ2-3; d_call: NA; clone_size: many; v_call: TRBV11-3
cdr3_aa: CASSLSVPHRGRTQYF; cdr3_nt: TGTGCCAGCAGCTTAAGCGTCCCACACAGGGGGCGGACCCAGTACTTC; j_call: TRBJ2-5; d_call: TRBD1; clone_size: few; v_call: TRBV7-6
cdr3_aa: CASSKTGVGYGYTF; cdr3_nt: TGTGCCAGCAGTAAAACAGGGGTTGGCTATGGCTACACCTTC; j_call: TRBJ1-2; d_call: TRBD1; clone_size: many; v_call: TRBV6-5
cdr3_aa: CASSPTGTPIRYYGYTF; cdr3_nt: TGTGCCAGCAGCCCGACAGGGACGCCGATCCGGTACTATGGCTACACCTTC; j_call: TRBJ1-2; d_call: TRBD1; clone_size: NA; v_call: TRBV7-9
cdr3_aa: CASSLSGGSTEAFF; cdr3_nt: TGTGCCAGCAGTTTATCTGGGGGGAGCACTGAAGCTTTCTTT; j_call: TRBJ1-1; d_call: NA; clone_size: few; v_call: TRBV27
cdr3_aa: CASTLSIRSYNEQFF; cdr3_nt: TGTGCCAGCACTTTAAGCATCCGCTCCTACAATGAGCAGTTCTTC; j_call: TRBJ2-1; d_call: NA; clone_size: NA; v_call: TRBV6-5
cdr3_aa: CASSSTEANEKLFF; cdr3_nt: TGTGCCAGCAGCAGTACGGAGGCTAATGAAAAACTGTTTTTT; j_call: TRBJ1-4; d_call: NA; clone_size: NA; v_call: TRBV5-4
cdr3_aa: CASSTGTGGKLFF; cdr3_nt: TGTGCCAGTAGTACCGGGACAGGGGGAAAACTGTTTTTT; j_call: TRBJ1-4; d_call: TRBD1; clone_size: NA; v_call: TRBV19
cdr3_aa: CASSSGQALEAFF; cdr3_nt: TGTGCCAGCAGCTCCGGACAGGCCCTTGAAGCTTTCTTT; j_call: TRBJ1-1; d_call: TRBD1; clone_size: NA; v_call: TRBV7-9
cdr3_aa: CAGRDREAEKLFF; cdr3_nt: TGTGCCGGGCGAGACAGGGAGGCTGAAAAACTGTTTTTT; j_call: TRBJ1-4; d_call: TRBD1; clone_size: few; v_call: TRBV6-6
cdr3_aa: CASSSGQGAWDIQYF; cdr3_nt: TGTGCCAGTAGTAGCGGGCAGGGGGCATGGGACATTCAGTACTTC; j_call: TRBJ2-4; d_call: TRBD1; clone_size: NA; v_call: TRBV19
cdr3_aa: CASSSSPSLTGVGGYTF; cdr3_nt: TGTGCCAGCAGTTCGTCCCCGTCTCTAACAGGGGTTGGTGGCTACACCTTC; j_call: TRBJ1-2; d_call: TRBD1; clone_size: few; v_call: TRBV27
cdr3_aa: CASSDTGTGRTDTQYF; cdr3_nt: TGTGCCAGCAGCGATACCGGGACAGGCCGCACAGATACGCAGTATTTT; j_call: TRBJ2-3; d_call: TRBD1; clone_size: NA; v_call: TRBV7-9
cdr3_aa: CASSTITSSPLHF; cdr3_nt: TGTGCCAGTAGTACAATCACAAGTTCACCCCTCCACTTT; j_call: TRBJ1-6; d_call: NA; clone_size: NA; v_call: TRBV19
cdr3_aa: CAWSVHLVSIYF; cdr3_nt: TGTGCCTGGAGTGTACACCTCGTCTCCATATATTTT; j_call: TRBJ1-3; d_call: NA; clone_size: few; v_call: TRBV30
cdr3_aa: CASSLSAGHNGELFF; cdr3_nt: TGTGCCAGCAGCTTATCGGCAGGGCACAACGGGGAGCTGTTTTTT; j_call: TRBJ2-2; d_call: NA; clone_size: NA; v_call: TRBV7-9
cdr3_aa: CASSVLPGVHEQYF; cdr3_nt: TGTGCCAGCAGCGTATTACCAGGGGTGCACGAGCAGTACTTC; j_call: TRBJ2-7; d_call: NA; clone_size: NA; v_call: TRBV9
cdr3_aa: CASSWSRKNTEAFF; cdr3_nt: TGTGCCAGCAGCTGGTCCAGAAAGAACACTGAAGCTTTCTTT; j_call: TRBJ1-1; d_call: NA; clone_size: few; v_call: TRBV5-4